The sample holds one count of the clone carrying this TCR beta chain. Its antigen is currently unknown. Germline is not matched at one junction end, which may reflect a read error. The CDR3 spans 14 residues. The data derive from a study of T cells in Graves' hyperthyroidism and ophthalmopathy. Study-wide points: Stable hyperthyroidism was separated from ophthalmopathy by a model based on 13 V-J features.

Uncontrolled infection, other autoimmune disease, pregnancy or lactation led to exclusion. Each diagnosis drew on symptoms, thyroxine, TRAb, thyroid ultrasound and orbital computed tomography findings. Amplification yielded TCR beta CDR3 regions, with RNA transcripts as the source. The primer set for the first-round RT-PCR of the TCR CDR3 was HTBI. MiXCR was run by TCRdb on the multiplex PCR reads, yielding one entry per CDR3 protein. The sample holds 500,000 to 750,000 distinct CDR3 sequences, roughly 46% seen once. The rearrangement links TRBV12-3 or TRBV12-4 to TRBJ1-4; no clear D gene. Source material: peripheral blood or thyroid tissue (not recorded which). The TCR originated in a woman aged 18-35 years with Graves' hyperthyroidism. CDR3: CASSDPVLNEKLVF. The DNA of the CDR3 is TGTGCCAGCAGTGATCCGGTACTTAATGAAAAACTGGTTTTT.